The clone carrying this T cell receptor (beta chain) was found a few times. Everyone who took part was 18 to 89 years old, and they came from about two dozen US areas. The source of the sample is a study of blood T cell repertoires in COVID-19. Clones were sequenced by immunoSEQ multiplex PCR, and TCRdb holds only the in-frame ones, with some missing. This sample has 400,000 to 450,000 clones, with 75% to 90% found just once. V lost 5 bases and J lost 8, with 20 bases in between. The CDR3 is 15 residues long. Germline V gives CDR1 SGDLS, CDR2 YYNGEE. The sequence derives from a man aged 30 to 39 who had recovered from COVID-19. The gene calls are TRBV9 and TRBJ2-1; D might be TRBD1 (6 bases). Sequencing was performed on PBMCs or T cells enriched from blood (not recorded which). In nucleotides, the CDR3 is TGTGCCAGCAGTAACCTCGACAGGATCGAAGATGAGCAGTTCTTC. Protein: CASSNLDRIEDEQFF.